This TCR beta chain was recorded in a study of patients and donors after allogeneic stem cell transplantation. The CDR3 is made up of 14 amino acids. The V gene end was trimmed by 3 bases and the J gene end by 4 bases; junction bases not matched to a gene: 8. Germline assignment: CDR1 DFQATT and CDR2 SNEGSKA (reference sequence). Using its own MiXCR run on the RT-PCR reads, TCRdb lists one record per CDR3 protein. The table shows 200,000 to 250,000 distinct CDR3 sequences, with around two fifths occurring only once. The clonotype originates from a human donor who was either an allogeneic HSCT recipient or a stem cell or donor lymphocyte infusion donor (not recorded which). It is not recorded whose cells these are; they may come from a transplant donor. Sequenced: blood, either unsorted or a sorted T cell fraction (not recorded which). The rearrangement uses TRBV20-1 and TRBJ1-2, with 7 bases aligning to TRBD1. The DNA of the CDR3 is TGCAGTGCTAGGGGCGACAGGGAAGTCTATGGCTACACCTTC. Protein: CSARGDREVYGYTF.